This entry lists 9 T cell receptor beta chains sequenced from one sample in a study of T-cell reconstitution after alpha-beta-depleted transplantation in children. The authors prepared the TCRbeta library with unique molecular identifiers. TCRdb reprocessed the PCR reads via MiXCR and lists one record per CDR3 protein. The table records hundreds of thousands of distinct CDR3 sequences, around 13% of them present only once. The material sequenced was PBMCs, taken before TCRalphabeta/CD19-depleted stem cell transplant. Source of these receptors: a girl aged 2 to 9 with congenital amegakaryocytic thrombocytopenia, due to receive a stem cell transplant.

This clonotype was seen ten or more times. The rearrangement links TRBV20-1 to TRBJ2-3, with 12 bases fitting TRBD2. CDR1 DFQATT and CDR2 SNEGSKA come from the germline V gene (reference sequence). V lost 5 bases and J lost 3; bases outside the gene matches: 6. This CDR3 spans 15 amino acids. CDR3 bases: TGCAGTGCTGAGCGGACTAGCGGGGCAACAGATACGCAGTATTTT. Its translation: CSAERTSGATDTQYF.

This clonotype was seen ten or more times. The chain has TRBV6-1 and TRBJ1-1; a possible D gene is TRBD1 (5 bases). The CDR3 loop spans 15 amino acids. CDR1 is MNHNS, CDR2 SASEGT, per germline. V dropped 4 bases and J dropped 2 bases, with 14 bases sitting between them. CDR3 coding DNA: TGTGCCAGCAGTGTTCCCGCAGGGAGAAACACTGAAGCTTTCTTT. This encodes CASSVPAGRNTEAFF.

This clonotype was seen just once. This chain connects TRBV7-2 to TRBJ2-2; 13 nucleotides agree with TRBD2. CDR3 size: 16 residues. After removal of 5 bases from V and 6 bases from J, the junction contained 6 bases not matched to a gene. Germline lookup yields CDR1 SGHTA and CDR2 FQGNSA. The CDR3 sequence is CASSPTSGRAPGELFF. The DNA for the CDR3 is TGTGCCAGCAGCCCTACTAGCGGGAGGGCCCCCGGGGAGCTGTTTTTT.

V and J are TRBV7-2 and TRBJ2-5, with D unclear. The CDR3 spans 13 residues. CDR1 is SGHTA, CDR2 FQGNSA, per germline. With 3 bases removed from V and 5 bases from J, the gap between germline ends came to 10 bases. CDR3 protein: CASSLNTYETQYF. CDR3 coding DNA: TGTGCCAGCAGCTTGAATACGTACGAGACCCAGTACTTC.

This clonotype was seen repeatedly, ten times or more. The J gene is TRBJ2-2, the V gene TRBV29-1; 8 bases line up with TRBD1. The germline V gene has CDR1 SQVTM and CDR2 ANQGSEA. The J segment lost 6 bases and the V segment lost 8 bases, leaving 11 bases of the junction unmatched. There are 14 residues in the CDR3. The CDR3 region is CSISGTGSAGELFF. The CDR3 DNA reads as TGCAGCATATCCGGGACAGGATCGGCCGGGGAGCTGTTTTTT.

The chain couples TRBV12-3 or TRBV12-4 to TRBJ2-1, with TRBD2 as a possible D gene (5 bases). The CDR3 has 12 amino acids. Trimming took 6 bases from V and 9 from J, leaving 12 bases between them. In DNA, the CDR3 is TGTGCCAGCAGCCACAGCCGGGGTGAGCAGTTCTTC. It codes for CASSHSRGEQFF.

Ten or more counts support this clonotype. The gene calls are TRBV5-1 and TRBJ2-1; D is unresolved. The CDR3 sequence is 15 residues long. Germline assignment: CDR1 SGHRS and CDR2 YFSETQ. V gave up 0 bases and J gave up 2 bases, with 9 bases separating them. CDR3 amino acids: CASSLAHLAYNEQFF. The CDR3 DNA reads TGCGCCAGCAGCTTGGCCCACCTAGCCTACAATGAGCAGTTCTTC.

This clonotype was detected ten times or more. The chain has TRBV28 and TRBJ1-2, with 8 nucleotides matching TRBD1. The CDR3 is 12 residues long. Germline values: CDR1 MDHEN, CDR2 SYDVKM. After removal of 6 bases from V and 5 bases from J, the junction contained 2 bases not matched to a gene. CDR3 nucleotides: TGTGCCAGCAGCAGGACAGGGTATGGCTACACCTTC. This codes for CASSRTGYGYTF.

V is TRBV28 and J is TRBJ2-5; 9 bases map to TRBD2. V lost 5 bases and J lost 5; bases outside the gene matches: 6. This CDR3 has 14 residues. The germline gives CDR1 MDHEN, CDR2 SYDVKM. Here the CDR3 reads CASSALAGYETQYF. The CDR3 nucleotides are TGTGCCAGCAGTGCGCTAGCGGGATATGAGACCCAGTACTTC.